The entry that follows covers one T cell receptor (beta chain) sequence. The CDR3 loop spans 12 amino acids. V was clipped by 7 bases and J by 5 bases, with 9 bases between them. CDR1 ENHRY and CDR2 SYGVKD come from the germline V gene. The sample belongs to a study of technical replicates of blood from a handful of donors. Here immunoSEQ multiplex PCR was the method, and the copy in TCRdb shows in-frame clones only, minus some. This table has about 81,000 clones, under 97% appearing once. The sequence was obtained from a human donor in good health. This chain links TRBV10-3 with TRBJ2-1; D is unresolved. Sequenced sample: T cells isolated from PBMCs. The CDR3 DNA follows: TGTGCCATCATGAGAGCGAACAATGAGCAGTTCTTC. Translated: CAIMRANNEQFF.